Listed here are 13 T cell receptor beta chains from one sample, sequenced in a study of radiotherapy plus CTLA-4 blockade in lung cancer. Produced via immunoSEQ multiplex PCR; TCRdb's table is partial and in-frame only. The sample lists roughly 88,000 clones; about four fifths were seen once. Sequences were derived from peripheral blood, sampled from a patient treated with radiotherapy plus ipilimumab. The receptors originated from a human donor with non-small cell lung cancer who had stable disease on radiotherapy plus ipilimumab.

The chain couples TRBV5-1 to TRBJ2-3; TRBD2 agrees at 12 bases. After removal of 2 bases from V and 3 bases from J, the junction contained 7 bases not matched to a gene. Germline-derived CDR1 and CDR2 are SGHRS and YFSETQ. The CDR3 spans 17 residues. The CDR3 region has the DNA TGCGCCAGCAGCTTTCTAGCGGGAGGGGGTTCGACAGATACGCAGTATTTT. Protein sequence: CASSFLAGGGSTDTQYF. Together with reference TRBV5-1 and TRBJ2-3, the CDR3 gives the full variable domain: KAGVTQTPRYLIKTRGQQVTLSCSPISGHRSVSWYQQTPGQGLQFLFEYFSETQRNKGNFPGRFSGRQFSNSRSEMNVSTLELGDSALYLCASSFLAGGGSTDTQYFGPGTRLTVL.

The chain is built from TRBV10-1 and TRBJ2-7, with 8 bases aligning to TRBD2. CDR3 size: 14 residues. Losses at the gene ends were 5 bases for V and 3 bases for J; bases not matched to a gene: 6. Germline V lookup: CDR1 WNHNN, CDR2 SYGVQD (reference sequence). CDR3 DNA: TGCGCCAGCAGTAGTACGGGACTAGGCTACGAGCAGTACTTC. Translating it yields CASSSTGLGYEQYF.

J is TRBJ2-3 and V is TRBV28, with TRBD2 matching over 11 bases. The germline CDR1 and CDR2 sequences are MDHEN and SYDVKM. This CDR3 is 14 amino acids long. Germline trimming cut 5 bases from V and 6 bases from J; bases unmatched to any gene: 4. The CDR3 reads CASSTSGSMDTQYF. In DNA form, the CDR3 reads TGTGCCAGCAGTACTAGCGGGAGTATGGATACGCAGTATTTT.

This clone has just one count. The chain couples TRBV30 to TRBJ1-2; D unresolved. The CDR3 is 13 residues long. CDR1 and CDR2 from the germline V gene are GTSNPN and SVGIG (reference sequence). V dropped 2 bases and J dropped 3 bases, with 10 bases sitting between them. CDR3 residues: CAWSPSTDYGYTF. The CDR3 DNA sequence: TGTGCCTGGAGTCCTTCAACAGACTATGGCTACACCTTC. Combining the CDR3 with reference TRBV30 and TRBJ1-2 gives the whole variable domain SQTIHQWPATLVQPVGSPLSLECTVEGTSNPNLYWYRQAAGRGLQLLFYSVGIGQISSEVPQNLSASRPQDRQFILSSKKLLLSDSGFYLCAWSPSTDYGYTFGSGTRLTVV.

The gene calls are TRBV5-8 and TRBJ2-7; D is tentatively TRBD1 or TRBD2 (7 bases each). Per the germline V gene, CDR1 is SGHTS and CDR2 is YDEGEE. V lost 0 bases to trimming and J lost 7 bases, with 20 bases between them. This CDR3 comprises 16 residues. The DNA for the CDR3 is TGTGCCAGCAGCTTGGCCAGGGGGGGGCGCCTAGGGGAGCAGTACTTC. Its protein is CASSLARGGRLGEQYF.

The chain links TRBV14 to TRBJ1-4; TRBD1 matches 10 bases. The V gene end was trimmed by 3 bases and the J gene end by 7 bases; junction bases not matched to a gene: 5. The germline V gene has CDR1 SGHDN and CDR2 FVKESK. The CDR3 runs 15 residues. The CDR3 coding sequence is TGTGCCAGCAGCCAGAGGACAGGGGGGAGTGAAAAACTGTTTTTT. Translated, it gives CASSQRTGGSEKLFF.

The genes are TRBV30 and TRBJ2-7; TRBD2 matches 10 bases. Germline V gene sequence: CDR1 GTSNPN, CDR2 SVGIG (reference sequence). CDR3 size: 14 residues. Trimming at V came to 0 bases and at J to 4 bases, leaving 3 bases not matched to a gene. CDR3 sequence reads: CAWSVLAGTYEQYF. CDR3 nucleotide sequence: TGTGCCTGGAGTGTACTAGCGGGGACTTACGAGCAGTACTTC.

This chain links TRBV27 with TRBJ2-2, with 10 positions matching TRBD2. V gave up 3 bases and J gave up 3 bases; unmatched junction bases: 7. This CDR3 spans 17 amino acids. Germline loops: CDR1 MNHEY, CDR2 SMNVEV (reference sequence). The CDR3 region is CASSFASGRAYTGELFF. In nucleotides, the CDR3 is TGTGCCAGCAGTTTCGCCAGCGGGAGGGCCTACACCGGGGAGCTGTTTTTT.

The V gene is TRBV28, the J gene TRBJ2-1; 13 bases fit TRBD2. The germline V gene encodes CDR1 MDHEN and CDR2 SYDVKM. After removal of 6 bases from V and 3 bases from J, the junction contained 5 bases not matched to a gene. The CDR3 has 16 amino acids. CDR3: CASRPRTSGSYNEQFF. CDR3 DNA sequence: TGTGCCAGCAGACCTCGGACTAGCGGGAGCTACAATGAGCAGTTCTTC. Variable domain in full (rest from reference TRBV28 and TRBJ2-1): DVKVTQSSRYLVKRTGEKVFLECVQDMDHENMFWYRQDPGLGLRLIYFSYDVKMKEKGDIPEGYSVSREKKERFSLILESASTNQTSMYLCASRPRTSGSYNEQFFGPGTRLTVL.

The CDR3 reads CAISDGSNQPQHF. CDR3 nucleotide sequence: TGTGCCATCAGTGATGGTAGCAATCAGCCCCAGCATTTT. This chain joins TRBV10-3 and TRBJ1-5; unclear D gene. V was cut by 3 bases and J by 0 bases, with 3 bases left in between. The germline CDR1 and CDR2 sequences are ENHRY and SYGVKD. The CDR3 length is 13 residues.

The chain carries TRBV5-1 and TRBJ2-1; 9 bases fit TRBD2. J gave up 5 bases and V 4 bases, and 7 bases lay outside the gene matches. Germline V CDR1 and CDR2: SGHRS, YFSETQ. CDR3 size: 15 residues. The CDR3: CASSGGSGGHNEQFF. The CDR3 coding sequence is TGCGCCAGCAGCGGGGGCAGCGGGGGGCACAATGAGCAGTTCTTC.

CDR3 coding DNA: TGTGCCAGCAGTTACTCGAGAGGGGGAGGAGAGACCCAGTACTTC. Amino acids: CASSYSRGGGETQYF. The chain uses TRBV6-6 and TRBJ2-5; D tentatively reads TRBD1 or TRBD2 (6 bases each). V was trimmed by 0 bases and J by 4 bases, leaving 12 bases between them. Germline V gives CDR1 MNHNY, CDR2 SVGAGI (reference sequence). This CDR3 comprises 15 residues.

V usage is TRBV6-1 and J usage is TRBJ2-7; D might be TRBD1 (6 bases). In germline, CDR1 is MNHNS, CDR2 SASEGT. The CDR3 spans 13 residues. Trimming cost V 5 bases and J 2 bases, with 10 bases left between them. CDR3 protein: CASSSQGPYEQYF. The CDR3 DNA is TGTGCCAGCAGTTCACAGGGCCCCTACGAGCAGTACTTC.